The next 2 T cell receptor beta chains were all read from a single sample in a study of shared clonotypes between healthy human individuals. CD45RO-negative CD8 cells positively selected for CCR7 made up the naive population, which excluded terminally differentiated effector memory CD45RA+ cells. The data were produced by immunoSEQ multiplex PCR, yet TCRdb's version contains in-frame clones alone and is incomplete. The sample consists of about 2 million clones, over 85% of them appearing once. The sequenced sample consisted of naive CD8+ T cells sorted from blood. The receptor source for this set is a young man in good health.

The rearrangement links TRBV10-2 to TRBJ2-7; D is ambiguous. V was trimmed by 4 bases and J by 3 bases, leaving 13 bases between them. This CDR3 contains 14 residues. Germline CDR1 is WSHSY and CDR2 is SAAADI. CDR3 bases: TGCGCCAGCAGTGTTAGGGAAATTGGCTACGAGCAGTACTTC. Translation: CASSVREIGYEQYF.

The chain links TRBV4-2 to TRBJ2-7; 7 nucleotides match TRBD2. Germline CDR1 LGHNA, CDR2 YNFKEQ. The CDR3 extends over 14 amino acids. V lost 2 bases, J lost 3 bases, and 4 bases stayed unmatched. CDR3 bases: TGTGCCAGCAGCCAATCCGGGACTAACTACGAGCAGTACTTC. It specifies CASSQSGTNYEQYF.